Each of the 18 T cell receptor beta chains below was sequenced from the same sample in a study of cytomegalovirus exposure and HLA in healthy donors. Primers for the PCR totalled 60 Vbeta and 13 Jbeta. Method: immunoSEQ multiplex PCR; TCRdb's copy keeps in-frame clones and lacks some. The table has roughly 140,000 clones, more than 75% seen once. Sequences were obtained from PBMCs. Source of these receptors: a human donor in good health.

This rearrangement joins TRBV5-1 to TRBJ2-1, with 7 bases aligning to TRBD2. Germline CDR1 SGHRS, CDR2 YFSETQ. Unmatched junction bases numbered 4, after V lost 0 bases and J lost 4 bases. The CDR3 sequence is 15 residues long. The CDR3 spells CASSLGAGIYNEQFF. Written as DNA, the CDR3 is TGCGCCAGCAGCTTGGGAGCGGGAATATACAATGAGCAGTTCTTC.

This chain uses TRBV9 with TRBJ2-1, with TRBD1 as a possible D gene (6 bases). There are 17 residues in the CDR3. V was shortened by 4 bases and J by 2 bases, with 19 bases between the two germline ends. Germline CDR1 and CDR2: SGDLS and YYNGEE. CDR3 in amino acids: CASSSVGGGTAYNEQFF. CDR3 DNA: TGTGCCAGCAGCTCCGTGGGTGGGGGCACCGCCTACAATGAGCAGTTCTTC.

The V call is TRBV6-6, the J call TRBJ2-3; 9 bases fit TRBD2. The CDR3 is 16 residues long. The junction had 7 bases not matched to a gene; V was cut back by 0 bases and J by 6 bases. Germline V gives CDR1 MNHNY, CDR2 SVGAGI (reference sequence). For the CDR3, the DNA is TGTGCCAGCAGTTACTCGTGGCCTAGCGGGGTGGATACGCAGTATTTT. It translates to CASSYSWPSGVDTQYF.

The chain employs TRBV9 and TRBJ2-5; 9 positions match TRBD1. This CDR3 has 15 residues. Germline V lookup: CDR1 SGDLS, CDR2 YYNGEE. Unmatched junction bases numbered 5, after V lost 0 bases and J lost 5 bases. The CDR3 here is CASSVDNRGRETQYF. The CDR3 DNA follows: TGTGCCAGCAGCGTAGACAACAGGGGGCGGGAGACCCAGTACTTC.

Only one count was recorded for this clone. The chain joins TRBV29-1 to TRBJ2-1; no clear D gene. Germline CDR1 is SQVTM and CDR2 is ANQGSEA. Trimming took 5 bases from V and 10 from J, leaving 9 bases between them. The CDR3 is made up of 10 amino acids. The CDR3 here is CSVRGEEQFF. The CDR3 nucleotides are TGCAGCGTTCGAGGTGAGGAGCAGTTCTTC.

This chain uses TRBV7-2 with TRBJ1-2; the match to TRBD1 covers 9 bases. From germline, CDR1 is SGHTA and CDR2 FQGNSA. V trimming: 5 bases; J trimming: 7 bases; junction bases outside the gene matches: 11. The CDR3 spans 15 residues. The CDR3, as DNA: TGTGCCAGCAGCCTCCGGGACAGGGAAAGCTCTGGCTACACCTTC. Amino acid sequence: CASSLRDRESSGYTF.

The rearrangement uses TRBV5-1 and TRBJ2-7; possible D gene TRBD1, 5 bases. With 1 base removed from V and 1 base from J, the gap between germline ends came to 9 bases. CDR3 length equals 14 residues. Germline loops: CDR1 SGHRS, CDR2 YFSETQ. The CDR3 loop is CASSLTGRSYEQYF. The CDR3 DNA follows: TGCGCCAGCAGCTTGACAGGAAGGTCCTACGAGCAGTACTTC.

This clone is a singleton in its sample. V is TRBV7-3 and J is TRBJ2-6, with 8 bases fitting TRBD2. The CDR3 is 17 amino acids. CDR1 and CDR2 (germline): SGHTA, FQGTGA. The V segment lost 4 bases and the J segment 2 bases; nucleotides outside the gene matches: 7. CDR3: CASSSNGRVAGANVLTF. CDR3 DNA sequence: TGTGCCAGCAGCTCTAACGGGAGGGTAGCTGGGGCCAACGTCCTGACTTTC.

The chain uses TRBV6-4 and TRBJ2-1; 8 positions match TRBD2. V was pared by 6 bases and J by 8 bases, with 9 bases of the junction left unmatched. Germline V CDR1 and CDR2: MRHNA, SNTAGT. CDR3 length: 14 amino acids. Here the CDR3 DNA reads TGTGCCAGCAGCTCAGGACTAGCTGCGGATGAGCAGTTCTTC. This sequence encodes CASSSGLAADEQFF.

V gene TRBV7-9 combines with J gene TRBJ1-5; 10 bases are a match to TRBD1. CDR3 length: 17 amino acids. CDR1 SEHNR and CDR2 FQNEAQ come from the germline V gene (reference sequence). The V gene end was trimmed by 5 bases and the J gene end by 0 bases; junction bases not matched to a gene: 7. The CDR3 DNA is TGTGCCAGCAGCCCCGGGACAGGGGTTTATAGCAATCAGCCCCAGCATTTT. It yields the protein CASSPGTGVYSNQPQHF. Supplemented by reference TRBV7-9 and TRBJ1-5, the full variable domain reads DTGVSQNPRHKITKRGQNVTFRCDPISEHNRLYWYRQTLGQGPEFLTYFQNEAQLEKSRLLSDRFSAERPKGSFSTLEIQRTEQGDSAMYLCASSPGTGVYSNQPQHFGDGTRLSIL.

This sequence joins TRBV18 and TRBJ2-7; D perhaps matches TRBD1 (6 bases). Germline assignment: CDR1 KGHSH and CDR2 LQKENI. Trimming left V 1 base short and J 5 bases short, with 18 bases between. The length of the CDR3 is 16 residues. The CDR3 region is CASSPRLQGTRHEQYF. DNA for the CDR3: TGTGCCAGCTCACCACGGCTACAGGGTACTCGCCACGAGCAGTACTTC.

This sequence joins TRBV10-1 and TRBJ2-2, with 10 bases aligning to TRBD2. V gave up 6 bases and J gave up 5 bases; unmatched junction bases: 6. The CDR3 has 15 residues. Germline assignment: CDR1 WNHNN and CDR2 SYGVQD (reference sequence). The CDR3 region is CASSPRGLATGELFF. The DNA for the CDR3 is TGCGCCAGCAGCCCTAGGGGACTAGCGACCGGGGAGCTGTTTTTT.

To note about this clone: Different DNA sequences within this sample yield the same CDR3. The chain combines TRBV30 with TRBJ2-3; 8 bases are a match to TRBD2. From germline, CDR1 is GTSNPN and CDR2 SVGIG (reference sequence). The V gene end was trimmed by 0 bases and the J gene end by 3 bases; junction bases not matched to a gene: 2. This CDR3 is 14 amino acids long. CDR3 sequence reads: CAWSVTGGTDTQYF. CDR3 sequence (DNA): TGTGCCTGGAGTGTAACGGGGGGGACAGATACGCAGTATTTT.

V is TRBV9 and J is TRBJ1-2; D possibly corresponds to TRBD1 (6 bases). The CDR3 sequence is 13 residues long. The germline CDR1 and CDR2 sequences are SGDLS and YYNGEE. Trimming took 4 bases from V and 7 from J, leaving 14 bases between them. For the CDR3, the DNA is TGTGCCAGCAGCTCAGGGGCAGGCCGTGGCTACACCTTC. Encoded protein: CASSSGAGRGYTF.

The chain couples TRBV7-9 to TRBJ1-2; TRBD1 matches at 9 bases. There are 17 residues in the CDR3. Germline CDR1 reads SEHNR; CDR2 reads FQNEAQ (reference sequence). The trim removed 4 bases at V and 6 bases at J, leaving 15 bases unmatched. In nucleotides, the CDR3 is TGTGCCAGCAGCTCCCCTGGGACAGGGAGAAGTATGGATGGCTACACCTTC. Protein: CASSSPGTGRSMDGYTF. The full variable domain, in which reference TRBV7-9 and TRBJ1-2 provide the parts outside the CDR3, is DTGVSQNPRHKITKRGQNVTFRCDPISEHNRLYWYRQTLGQGPEFLTYFQNEAQLEKSRLLSDRFSAERPKGSFSTLEIQRTEQGDSAMYLCASSSPGTGRSMDGYTFGSGTRLTVV.

The chain combines TRBV10-1 with TRBJ1-1; TRBD1 is a possible D gene (6 bases). Germline CDR1 WNHNN, CDR2 SYGVQD (reference sequence). The V end lost 5 bases, the J end lost 3 bases, and 16 bases lay between the germline ends. There are 15 residues in the CDR3. CDR3 sequence (DNA): TGCGCCAGCAGTCCAACAGGGATCGGGGACACTGAAGCTTTCTTT. Translating it yields CASSPTGIGDTEAFF.

The chain recombines TRBV7-2 with TRBJ1-3; 8 bases agree with TRBD1. With V trimmed by 2 bases and J by 7 bases, 7 bases remained unmatched. Germline CDR1 and CDR2: SGHTA and FQGNSA. CDR3 size: 15 residues. CDR3 coding DNA: TGTGCCAGCAGCTTATACGGACAGGGTCGTAACACCATATATTTT. Translation: CASSLYGQGRNTIYF.

J is TRBJ1-1 and V is TRBV5-5; D is undetermined. The CDR3 totals 14 residues. Between the trimmed V and J ends, which lost 3 bases and 0 bases, there was a span of 9 bases. CDR1 and CDR2 (germline): SGHKS, YYEKEE (reference sequence). The CDR3 sequence is CASSSGSMNTEAFF. The CDR3 DNA reads TGTGCCAGCAGCTCCGGTAGCATGAACACTGAAGCTTTCTTT. Supplemented by reference TRBV5-5 and TRBJ1-1, the full variable domain reads DAGVTQSPTHLIKTRGQQVTLRCSPISGHKSVSWYQQVLGQGPQFIFQYYEKEERGRGNFPDRFSARQFPNYSSELNVNALLLGDSALYLCASSSGSMNTEAFFGQGTRLTVV.